Given below is one TCR beta chain in context. As yet, its antigen is unknown. This record comes from a study of response to subunit inactivated influenza vaccine. V dropped 2 bases and J dropped 5; count of bases not matched to a gene: 5. This CDR3 is built from 15 residues. Germline values: CDR1 MNHEY, CDR2 SVGAGI. Study results and limitations: Few additional T cells are recruited per seasonal influenza vaccination, authors suggested.

TCRdb re-analysed the RT-PCR reads in MiXCR, keeping a single row per CDR3 protein. The sample has 600,000 to 850,000 distinct CDR3 sequences, approximately 15% seen once. The rearrangement joins TRBV6-5 to TRBJ2-5, with 10 bases aligning to TRBD1. Source: PBMCs from blood, taken around 15 days before vaccination. The clonotype originates from a middle-aged man who received an inactivated influenza vaccine. CDR3 in DNA: TGTGCCAGCAGTTACACCGGGACAGGGGTCGAGACCCAGTACTTC. It yields the protein CASSYTGTGVETQYF.